A selection of T cell receptor beta chains follows, all from one sample in a study of T cells expressing NK-cell markers. TCRdb re-called the 5' RACE reads and shows each CDR3 protein once, DNA omitted. Its clone listing holds approximately 440,000 distinct CDR3 sequences. Material for sequencing was blood T cells: a sorted CD56 or NKG2C T cell subset, CD4+ or CD8+ T cells, or bulk PBMC T cells (not recorded which). These receptors were taken from a woman in her 50s in good health. Each CDR3 is given with its conserved first and last residue.

CDR3aa	v_gene	len	j_gene
CSVWLAPSYEQYF	TRBV29-1	13	TRBJ2-7
CASSESGSDTDTQYF	TRBV6-1	15	TRBJ2-3
CASSLEPGLNTEAFF	TRBV5-1	15	TRBJ1-1
CASSEDLAGSQETQYF	TRBV2	16	TRBJ2-5
CASTTGQGFTEAFF	TRBV7-9	14	TRBJ1-1
CASSLDQAVPNTEAFF	TRBV11-2	16	TRBJ1-1
CASSLVKISGGSSYEQYF	TRBV5-1	18	TRBJ2-7
CASSWKPGNEKLFF	TRBV11-3	14	TRBJ1-4
CASGLAGGTDTQYF	TRBV6-1	14	TRBJ2-3
CAIQGGLVTDTQYF	TRBV7-9	14	TRBJ2-3
CASSGSSGPLRNEQFF	TRBV9	16	TRBJ2-1
CASRGQLQETQYF	TRBV12-3/TRBV12-4	13	TRBJ2-5
CASSLAGLVGSGTEAFF	TRBV7-9	17	TRBJ1-1
CASTPAGGDNEQFF	TRBV2	14	TRBJ2-1
CASSFTASSYEQYF	TRBV7-6	14	TRBJ2-7
CSVLGGVNSYNEQFF	TRBV29-1	15	TRBJ2-1
CASSAGRANSDTQYF	TRBV12-3/TRBV12-4	15	TRBJ2-3
CASSQLTSGWLFF	TRBV3-1	13	TRBJ2-1
CASSHSPVGTDTQYF	TRBV23-1	15	TRBJ2-3
CASSPSVSTEAFF	TRBV12-3/TRBV12-4	13	TRBJ1-1
CASADGGRVRHEQYF	TRBV5-4	15	TRBJ2-7
CASSQGGGVDTQYF	TRBV3-1	14	TRBJ2-3
CASSEASTRLAEGANNEQFF	TRBV2	20	TRBJ2-1
CASSQDTSGSVGETQYF	TRBV4-1	17	TRBJ2-5
CASSLLGGGTDQPQHF	TRBV5-5	16	TRBJ1-5
CASSGPGHRANNYGYTF	TRBV4-1	17	TRBJ1-2
CAISRSSAEQYF	TRBV10-3	12	TRBJ2-7
CASGGTGNEKLFF	TRBV12-3/TRBV12-4	13	TRBJ1-4
CASSQEVRGNEQFF	TRBV3-1	14	TRBJ2-1
CASSHQRGLSRPLHF	TRBV7-2	15	TRBJ1-6
CASSQGSGKETQYF	TRBV5-1	14	TRBJ2-5
CASSLRGSGQFF	TRBV11-3	12	TRBJ2-1
CAISELGYGYTF	TRBV10-3	12	TRBJ1-2